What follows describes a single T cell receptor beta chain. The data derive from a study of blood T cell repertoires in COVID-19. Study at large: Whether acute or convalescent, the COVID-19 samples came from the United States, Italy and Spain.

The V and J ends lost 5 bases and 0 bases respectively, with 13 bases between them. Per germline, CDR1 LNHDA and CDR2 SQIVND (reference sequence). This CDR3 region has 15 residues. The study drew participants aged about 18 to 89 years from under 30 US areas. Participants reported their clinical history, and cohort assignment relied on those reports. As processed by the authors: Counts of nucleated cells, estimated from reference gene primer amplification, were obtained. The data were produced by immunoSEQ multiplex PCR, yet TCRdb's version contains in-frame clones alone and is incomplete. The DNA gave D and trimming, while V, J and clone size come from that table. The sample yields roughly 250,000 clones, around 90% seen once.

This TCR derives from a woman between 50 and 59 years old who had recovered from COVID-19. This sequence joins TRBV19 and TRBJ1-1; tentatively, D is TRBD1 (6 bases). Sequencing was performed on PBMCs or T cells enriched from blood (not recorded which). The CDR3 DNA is TGTGCCAGTAGTTCACAGGGTTGGATGAACACTGAAGCTTTCTTT. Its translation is CASSSQGWMNTEAFF.